This TCR beta chain is drawn from a study of blood T cell repertoires in COVID-19. V shed 0 bases and J shed 7 bases, with 9 bases lying between them. The CDR3 has 12 residues. Germline V gives CDR1 GTSNPN, CDR2 SVGIG (reference sequence). The table came from immunoSEQ multiplex PCR; TCRdb's copy has only in-frame clones and leaves some out. Of some 140,000 clones listed, 80% to 90% are singletons. The specimen sequenced was peripheral blood. This TCR derives from a man aged 50 to 60 with active or convalescent COVID-19. The chain recombines TRBV30 with TRBJ2-5; D is undetermined. Here the CDR3 DNA reads TGTGCCTGGAGTGTACCGTCGCGGACCCAGTACTTC. This gives the protein CAWSVPSRTQYF.